The 29 T cell receptor beta chains listed next were all sequenced from one sample in a study of blood T cell repertoires in COVID-19 (dated by TCRdb to 2019 to 2021). Libraries were prepared through the immunoSEQ multiplex PCR assay. Not all clones reach the TCRdb copy of this immuneACCESS table, which keeps in-frame sequences only. Checked studies attribute under half of the gap to unresolved V genes and leave the rest unexplained. The sample has some 140,000 clones on record, around 82% of them singletons. About 5.5% of the sample rests with the top ten. The sequenced sample was PBMCs or T cells enriched from blood (not recorded which). The receptors shown here come from a man between 35 and 55 years old with acute COVID-19.

The J gene is TRBJ2-4, the V gene TRBV6-5; 7 nucleotides align to TRBD2. The CDR3 totals 13 residues. With V trimmed by 6 bases and J by 9 bases, 8 bases remained unmatched. Germline CDR1 and CDR2: MNHEY and SVGAGI. The CDR3 loop is CASSSGGGRIQYF. The DNA for the CDR3 is TGTGCCAGCAGCTCGGGGGGAGGTCGCATTCAGTACTTC.

The chain employs TRBV6-5 and TRBJ1-1, with 7 bases aligning to TRBD1. The ends lost 5 bases at V and 4 bases at J; junction bases unmatched: 4. This CDR3 comprises 13 residues. From germline, CDR1 is MNHEY and CDR2 SVGAGI. The CDR3 DNA reads as TGTGCCAGCAGTAGGGGACAGACCACTGAAGCTTTCTTT. As protein: CASSRGQTTEAFF.

The chain is built from TRBV4-3 and TRBJ1-6; D possibly corresponds to TRBD1 (6 bases). Germline CDR1 LGHNA, CDR2 YSLEER. The CDR3 has 15 amino acids. Trimming took 4 bases from V and 5 from J, leaving 12 bases between them. The CDR3 sequence is CASSRGTHNNSPLHF. The CDR3 nucleotides read TGCGCCAGCAGCCGAGGGACACACAATAATTCACCCCTCCACTTT.

The V gene is TRBV28, the J gene TRBJ2-1; TRBD2 matches at 15 bases. The J segment lost 4 bases and the V segment lost 6 bases, leaving 4 bases of the junction unmatched. The CDR3 has 16 residues. CDR1 and CDR2 from the germline V gene are MDHEN and SYDVKM. Here the CDR3 reads CASRPGLAGGYNEQFF. Here the CDR3 DNA reads TGTGCCAGCAGACCAGGACTAGCGGGAGGGTACAATGAGCAGTTCTTC.

This chain uses TRBV7-2 with TRBJ1-6; no clear D. CDR1 is SGHTA, CDR2 FQGNSA, per germline. This CDR3 spans 15 amino acids. V shed 1 base and J shed 8 bases, with 12 bases lying between them. The CDR3 loop is CASSLVLAGYSPLHF. CDR3 coding DNA: TGTGCCAGCAGCTTAGTGTTGGCAGGCTATTCACCCCTCCACTTT.

V usage is TRBV27 and J usage is TRBJ2-7; 11 bases align to TRBD2. Trimming at V came to 5 bases and at J to 8 bases, leaving 11 bases not matched to a gene. Per germline, CDR1 MNHEY and CDR2 SMNVEV (reference sequence). The CDR3 extends over 15 amino acids. This CDR3 is CASSLGLAERFKQYF. The CDR3, as DNA: TGTGCCAGCAGTCTGGGACTAGCGGAACGGTTCAAGCAGTACTTC.

The rearrangement links TRBV30 to TRBJ1-4, with 8 bases lining up with TRBD1. Trimming removed 5 bases from V and 8 bases from J; junction bases left unmatched: 7. The germline gives CDR1 GTSNPN, CDR2 SVGIG (reference sequence). The CDR3 consists of 13 residues. The CDR3 DNA reads TGTGCCTGGGCGACAGGGGTAGGAGAAAAACTGTTTTTT. It yields the protein CAWATGVGEKLFF.

V gene TRBV3-1 (or the pseudogene TRBV3-2) combines with J gene TRBJ2-5; the D gene is possibly TRBD2 (6 bases). The V gene lost 5 bases and the J gene lost 4 bases, with 29 bases spanning the gap. Germline CDR1 reads LGHDT; CDR2 reads YNNKEL (reference sequence). This CDR3 spans 19 amino acids. The CDR3 DNA reads TGTGCCAGCAGCGAGTATATGGTAGGGCAGACTAGACGAGGAGAGACCCAGTACTTC. It translates to CASSEYMVGQTRRGETQYF.

V and J are TRBV2 and TRBJ2-6; D gene ambiguous. The V and J ends lost 0 bases and 2 bases respectively, with 8 bases between them. The CDR3 has 16 amino acids. Germline values: CDR1 SNHLY, CDR2 FYNNEI. DNA for the CDR3: TGTGCCAGCAGTGAAGCGCGGTCCCCTGGGGCCAACGTCCTGACTTTC. The encoded protein is CASSEARSPGANVLTF. Supplemented by reference TRBV2 and TRBJ2-6, the full variable domain reads EPEVTQTPSHQVTQMGQEVILRCVPISNHLYFYWYRQILGQKVEFLVSFYNNEISEKSEIFDDQFSVERPDGSNFTLKIRSTKLEDSAMYFCASSEARSPGANVLTFGAGSRLTVL.

The J gene is TRBJ2-7, the V gene TRBV28, with TRBD2 identical over 7 bases. From germline, CDR1 is MDHEN and CDR2 SYDVKM. V shed 4 bases and J 3 bases; nucleotides not matched to a gene: 6. CDR3 size: 14 residues. CDR3 in amino acids: CASSSGTTIYEQYF. CDR3 sequence (DNA): TGTGCCAGCAGTTCCGGGACTACCATCTACGAGCAGTACTTC.

This clone appeared a single time. The V call is TRBV5-1, the J call TRBJ1-3; D gene unclear. V was shortened by 4 bases and J by 4 bases, with 9 bases between the two germline ends. Germline CDR1 is SGHRS and CDR2 is YFSETQ. The CDR3 sequence is 13 residues long. The CDR3 region is CASSPSGGNTIYF. CDR3 bases: TGCGCCAGCAGCCCCAGCGGGGGAAACACCATATATTTT. Full variable domain (remainder filled in from reference TRBV5-1 and TRBJ1-3): KAGVTQTPRYLIKTRGQQVTLSCSPISGHRSVSWYQQTPGQGLQFLFEYFSETQRNKGNFPGRFSGRQFSNSRSEMNVSTLELGDSALYLCASSPSGGNTIYFGEGSWLTVV.

This clone has only one observation. The chain links TRBV25-1 to TRBJ2-5, with TRBD1 matching 9 bases. Germline loops: CDR1 MGHDK, CDR2 SYGVNS. V lost 2 bases and J lost 5; bases outside the gene matches: 3. The CDR3 contains 14 residues. CDR3 region: CASSEVTGGETQYF. CDR3 sequence (DNA): TGTGCCAGCAGTGAAGTTACAGGGGGCGAGACCCAGTACTTC.

The chain recombines TRBV28 with TRBJ1-2; D is undetermined. Germline lookup yields CDR1 MDHEN and CDR2 SYDVKM. V dropped 3 bases and J dropped 7 bases, with 21 bases sitting between them. CDR3 length: 16 amino acids. CDR3: CASSFDGARTVSGYTF. In nucleotides, the CDR3 is TGTGCCAGCAGTTTTGACGGAGCCAGAACGGTATCTGGCTACACCTTC.

This chain joins TRBV13 and TRBJ1-2; D gene uncertain. Germline V gives CDR1 PRHDT, CDR2 FYEKMQ (reference sequence). Between the trimmed V and J ends, which lost 0 bases and 8 bases, there was a span of 10 bases. The CDR3 spans 13 residues. The CDR3 here is CASSLGEGKGYTF. For the CDR3, the DNA is TGTGCCAGCAGCTTAGGGGAGGGAAAGGGCTACACCTTC.

This clone is classed as medium-sized. Because the CDR3's place on the DNA is in doubt, the DNA is left out and the CDR3 is given as listed by TCRdb. The CDR3 loop is CARVGQGAREDNQPQHF. V usage is TRBV21-1 and J usage is TRBJ1-5; the table's TRBD1 call for D was not verified on the DNA. TRBV21-1 is a documented pseudogene. The CDR3 is made up of 17 amino acids, end residues included.

The V call is TRBV28, the J call TRBJ1-5; 7 bases fit TRBD1. The CDR3 totals 12 residues. V shed 11 bases, J shed 3 bases, and the junction held 4 bases outside the gene matches. The V gene's germline CDR1 is MDHEN and CDR2 SYDVKM. CDR3 DNA: TGTGCCGCAGGGACAGCCAATCAGCCCCAGCATTTT. Encoded protein: CAAGTANQPQHF. Using reference TRBV28 and TRBJ1-5 for the parts outside the CDR3, the full variable domain is DVKVTQSSRYLVKRTGEKVFLECVQDMDHENMFWYRQDPGLGLRLIYFSYDVKMKEKGDIPEGYSVSREKKERFSLILESASTNQTSMYLCAAGTANQPQHFGDGTRLSIL.

DNA for the CDR3: TGTGCCAGTAGTATTGGGACAGGAGAAGAGACCCAGTACTTC. Translation gives CASSIGTGEETQYF. This rearrangement joins TRBV19 to TRBJ2-5; the match to TRBD1 covers 8 bases. This CDR3 is built from 14 residues. Germline-derived CDR1 and CDR2 are LNHDA and SQIVND (reference sequence). J lost 3 bases, V lost 3 bases, and 3 bases had no gene match.

CDR3 sequence reads: CASSPGQGNEQYF. CDR3 bases: TGTGCCAGCTCACCGGGACAGGGGAACGAGCAGTACTTC. The rearrangement links TRBV18 to TRBJ2-7; 10 nucleotides line up with TRBD1. Trimming at V came to 3 bases and at J to 5 bases, leaving 1 base not matched to a gene. Germline assignment: CDR1 KGHSH and CDR2 LQKENI. This CDR3 contains 13 residues.

The rearrangement uses TRBV5-1 and TRBJ2-4; D is undetermined. The V end was cut by 2 bases, the J end by 0 bases, with 3 bases between. This CDR3 spans 13 amino acids. Per germline, CDR1 SGHRS and CDR2 YFSETQ. CDR3 sequence reads: CASSFGAKNIQYF. CDR3 coding DNA: TGCGCCAGCAGCTTCGGAGCCAAAAACATTCAGTACTTC.

In this sample, this clone turned up many times. The chain couples TRBV6-5 to TRBJ2-5; TRBD1 matches 7 bases. CDR1 MNHEY and CDR2 SVGAGI come from the germline V gene. The CDR3 runs to 13 residues. The V segment lost 8 bases and the J segment 5 bases; nucleotides outside the gene matches: 8. The CDR3 sequence is CASEQGNGETQYF. The CDR3 coding sequence is TGTGCCAGCGAACAGGGGAACGGGGAGACCCAGTACTTC.

This clone was recorded only once. The rearrangement links TRBV5-8 to TRBJ1-5, with D maybe TRBD1 (6 bases). Germline V lookup: CDR1 SGHTS, CDR2 YDEGEE. Trimming left V 1 base short and J 0 bases short, with 11 bases between. The CDR3 loop spans 16 amino acids. CDR3 sequence reads: CASSLQGPYSNQPQHF. The CDR3, as DNA: TGTGCCAGCAGCTTGCAGGGGCCCTATAGCAATCAGCCCCAGCATTTT. The full variable domain, completed using reference TRBV5-8 and TRBJ1-5, is EAGVTQSPTHLIKTRGQQATLRCSPISGHTSVYWYQQALGLGLQFLLWYDEGEERNRGNFPPRFSGRQFPNYSSELNVNALELEDSALYLCASSLQGPYSNQPQHFGDGTRLSIL.

The CDR3 region has the DNA TGTGCCAGCAGTCTGCCCCTGGGGGGAGCTGGAAACACCATATATTTT. Amino acid sequence: CASSLPLGGAGNTIYF. This chain connects TRBV28 to TRBJ1-3; a weak D match, TRBD1 (5 bases). V was trimmed by 5 bases and J by 2 bases, leaving 16 bases between them. The length of the CDR3 is 16 residues. The germline gives CDR1 MDHEN, CDR2 SYDVKM.

V is TRBV19 and J is TRBJ2-1, with TRBD2 matching over 11 bases. The CDR3 runs to 18 residues. V shed 0 bases, J shed 3 bases, and the junction held 7 bases outside the gene matches. CDR1 and CDR2 (germline): LNHDA, SQIVND (reference sequence). The chain's CDR3 is CASSIELAGELSYNEQFF. The CDR3 nucleotides read TGTGCCAGTAGTATAGAACTAGCGGGGGAACTCAGCTACAATGAGCAGTTCTTC. The variable domain in full, with the rest retrieved from reference TRBV19 and TRBJ2-1, is DGGITQSPKYLFRKEGQNVTLSCEQNLNHDAMYWYRQDPGQGLRLIYYSQIVNDFQKGDIAEGYSVSREKKESFPLTVTSAQKNPTAFYLCASSIELAGELSYNEQFFGPGTRLTVL.

The chain joins TRBV27 to TRBJ2-1; TRBD2 matches 8 bases. This CDR3 region has 15 residues. CDR1 is MNHEY and CDR2 is SMNVEV in the germline V gene (reference sequence). The junction had 14 bases not matched to a gene; V was cut back by 8 bases and J by 8 bases. CDR3 in amino acids: CASLRGGIGGDEQFF. The CDR3 nucleotides read TGTGCCAGCTTAAGAGGGGGGATCGGGGGGGATGAGCAGTTCTTC.

The chain is built from TRBV7-9 and TRBJ2-2; 8 nucleotides match TRBD1. J was trimmed by 0 bases and V by 5 bases; bases with no gene match: 5. The CDR3 sequence is 16 residues long. Per the germline V gene, CDR1 is SEHNR and CDR2 is FQNEAQ (reference sequence). The CDR3 DNA sequence: TGTGCCAGCAGCCCCGACAGGGGACCGAACACCGGGGAGCTGTTTTTT. This codes for CASSPDRGPNTGELFF.

The chain joins TRBV6-6 to TRBJ2-3; TRBD2 might be the D (6 bases). Trimming removed 6 bases at V and 5 bases at J, with 12 bases between. CDR3 length: 13 residues. CDR1 is MNHNY and CDR2 is SVGAGI in the germline V gene (reference sequence). The CDR3 sequence is CASSWGVEDTQYF. In DNA, the CDR3 is TGTGCCAGCAGCTGGGGGGTGGAAGATACGCAGTATTTT.

Only one count was recorded for this clone. The DNA for the CDR3 is TGCGCCAGCAGCTTGGGCCCCTCCGGGGGTACGCAGTATTTT. The encoded protein is CASSLGPSGGTQYF. The J gene is TRBJ2-3, the V gene TRBV5-1, with TRBD2 as a possible D gene (6 bases). Germline assignment: CDR1 SGHRS and CDR2 YFSETQ. V dropped 0 bases and J dropped 8 bases, with 13 bases sitting between them. There are 14 residues in the CDR3.

The chain links TRBV3-1 (or the pseudogene TRBV3-2) to TRBJ2-4, with D possibly being TRBD2 (5 bases). V was cut by 0 bases and J by 12 bases, with 12 bases left in between. The CDR3 has 13 amino acids. Germline assignment: CDR1 LGHDT and CDR2 YNNKEL (reference sequence). The CDR3 reads CASSQDRPDSQYF. CDR3 in DNA: TGTGCCAGCAGCCAAGATCGACCGGACTCTCAGTACTTC.

V is TRBV4-3 and J is TRBJ2-7, with 7 nucleotides matching TRBD2. V dropped 2 bases and J dropped 0; count of bases not matched to a gene: 4. The V gene's germline CDR1 is LGHNA and CDR2 YSLEER. The CDR3 contains 15 residues. CDR3 residues: CASSQLRGDSYEQYF. CDR3 bases: TGCGCCAGCAGCCAACTTCGGGGGGACTCCTACGAGCAGTACTTC.